This T cell receptor beta chain was captured by sequencing in a study of response to subunit inactivated influenza vaccine. A note on this clonotype: Its cognate antigen is unknown.

TCRdb re-called the RT-PCR reads with MiXCR, one entry per CDR3 protein. The table shows about 190,000 distinct CDR3 sequences, with around 14% occurring only once. After removal of 2 bases from V and 4 bases from J, the junction contained 3 bases not matched to a gene. CDR3 length equals 14 residues. In germline, CDR1 is MGHRA, CDR2 YSYEKL. Study-level results: Authors suggested seasonal influenza vaccinations each recruit few new T cells.

The chain uses TRBV4-1 and TRBJ2-3; 7 bases map to TRBD1. This receptor was identified in a man aged 45-60 years who received an inactivated influenza vaccine. The specimen comprised CD8+ T cells sorted from PBMCs, sampled approximately 5 days after vaccination. CDR3 sequence reads: CASSQSQGADTQYF. Here the CDR3 DNA reads TGCGCCAGCAGCCAATCCCAGGGGGCAGATACGCAGTATTTT.